The T cell receptor beta chain under discussion was sequenced for a study of blood T cells in healthy people across ages. Alongside a J-beta primer mix, a sample-barcoded 5' primer served in a second PCR lasting roughly 6 to 11 cycles. Each CDR3 protein is one row after TCRdb ran MiXCR on the 5' RACE reads. The sample holds 1.5 million to 2 million distinct CDR3 sequences, roughly 32% seen once. Germline CDR1 is MNHEY and CDR2 is SVGAGI. Trimming removed 3 bases at V and 2 bases at J, with 16 bases between. CDR3 length: 16 amino acids. The source of this sequence is a woman in her thirties in good health. Sequences were obtained from blood. V is TRBV6-5 and J is TRBJ1-1, with TRBD1 as a possible D gene (5 bases). The CDR3 DNA reads TGTGCCAGCAGTTATTATACCCAGGGCTACAACACTGAAGCTTTCTTT. This encodes CASSYYTQGYNTEAFF.